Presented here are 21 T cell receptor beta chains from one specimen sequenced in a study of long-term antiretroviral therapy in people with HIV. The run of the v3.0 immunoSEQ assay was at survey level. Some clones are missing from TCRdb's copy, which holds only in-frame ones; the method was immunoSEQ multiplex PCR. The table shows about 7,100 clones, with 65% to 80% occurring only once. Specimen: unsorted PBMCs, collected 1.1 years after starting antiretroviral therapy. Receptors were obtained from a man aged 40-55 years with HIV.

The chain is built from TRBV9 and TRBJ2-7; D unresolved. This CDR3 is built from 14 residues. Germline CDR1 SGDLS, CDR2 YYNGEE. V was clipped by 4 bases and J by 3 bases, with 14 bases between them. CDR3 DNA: TGTGCCAGCAGCCCACGAGAAGTGGGCTACGAGCAGTACTTC. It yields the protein CASSPREVGYEQYF.

The CDR3 loop reads CASGPQVGSYEQYF. The CDR3 nucleotides are TGTGCTAGTGGGCCCCAGGTGGGCTCCTACGAGCAGTACTTC. J is TRBJ2-7 and V is TRBV12-5; D gene unclear. The CDR3 loop spans 14 amino acids. V dropped 6 bases and J dropped 0 bases, with 12 bases sitting between them. Germline V CDR1 and CDR2: LGHNT, FRNRAP. Drawing the rest from reference TRBV12-5 and TRBJ2-7, the complete variable domain is DARVTQTPRHKVTEMGQEVTMRCQPILGHNTVFWYRQTMMQGLELLAYFRNRAPLDDSGMPKDRFSAEMPDATLATLKIQPSEPRDSAVYFCASGPQVGSYEQYFGPGTRLTVT.

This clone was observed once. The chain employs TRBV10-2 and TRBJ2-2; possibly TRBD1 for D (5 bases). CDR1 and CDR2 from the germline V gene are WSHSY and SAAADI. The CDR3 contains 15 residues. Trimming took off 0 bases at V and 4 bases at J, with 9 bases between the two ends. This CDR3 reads CASSESVGVTGELFF. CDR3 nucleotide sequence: TGCGCCAGCAGTGAGTCGGTAGGGGTCACCGGGGAGCTGTTTTTT.

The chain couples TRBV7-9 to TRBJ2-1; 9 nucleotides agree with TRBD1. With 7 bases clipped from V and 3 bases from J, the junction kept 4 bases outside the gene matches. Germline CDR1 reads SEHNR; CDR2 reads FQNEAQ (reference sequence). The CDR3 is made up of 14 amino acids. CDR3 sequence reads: CASTTGQGYNEQFF. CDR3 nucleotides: TGTGCCAGCACCACGGGACAGGGCTACAATGAGCAGTTCTTC.

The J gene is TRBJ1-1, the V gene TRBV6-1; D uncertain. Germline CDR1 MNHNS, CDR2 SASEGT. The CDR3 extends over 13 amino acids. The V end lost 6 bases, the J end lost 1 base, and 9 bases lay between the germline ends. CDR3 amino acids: CASRLSGNTEAFF. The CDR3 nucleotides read TGTGCCAGCAGATTAAGTGGGAACACTGAAGCTTTCTTT.

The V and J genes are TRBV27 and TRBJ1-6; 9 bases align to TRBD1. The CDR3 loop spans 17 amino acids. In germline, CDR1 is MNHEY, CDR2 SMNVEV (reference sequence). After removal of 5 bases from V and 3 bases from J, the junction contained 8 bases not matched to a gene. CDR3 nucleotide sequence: TGTGCCAGCAGTACTCAACAGGGGGCTAACTATAATTCACCCCTCCACTTT. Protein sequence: CASSTQQGANYNSPLHF.

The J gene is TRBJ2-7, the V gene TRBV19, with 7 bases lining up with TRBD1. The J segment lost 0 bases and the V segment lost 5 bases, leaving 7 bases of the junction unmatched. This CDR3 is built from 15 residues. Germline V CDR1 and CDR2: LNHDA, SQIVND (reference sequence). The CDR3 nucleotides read TGTGCCAGTAGTGGATCGACAGGGAGCTCCTACGAGCAGTACTTC. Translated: CASSGSTGSSYEQYF.

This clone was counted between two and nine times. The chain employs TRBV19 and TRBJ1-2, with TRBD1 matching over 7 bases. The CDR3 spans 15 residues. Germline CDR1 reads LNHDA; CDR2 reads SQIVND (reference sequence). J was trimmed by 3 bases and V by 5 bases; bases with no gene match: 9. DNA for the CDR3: TGTGCCAGTAGTCTACAGGGGCCGCGAGACTATGGCTACACCTTC. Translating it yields CASSLQGPRDYGYTF.

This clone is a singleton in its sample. CDR3 nucleotide sequence: TGTGCCAGTAGTAGTAGTGGGACTGAAGCTTTCTTT. Its translation is CASSSSGTEAFF. The chain couples TRBV19 to TRBJ1-1; D uncertain. This CDR3 has 12 residues. V was shortened by 4 bases and J by 5 bases, with 8 bases between the two germline ends. Germline V gene lookup returns CDR1 LNHDA and CDR2 SQIVND (reference sequence).

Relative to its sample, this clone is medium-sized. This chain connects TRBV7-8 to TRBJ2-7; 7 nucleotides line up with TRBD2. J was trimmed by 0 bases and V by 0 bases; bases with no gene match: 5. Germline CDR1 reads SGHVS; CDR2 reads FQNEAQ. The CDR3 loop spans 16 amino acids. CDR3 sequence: CASSLAEAGDSYEQYF. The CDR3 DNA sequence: TGTGCCAGCAGCTTAGCCGAGGCGGGGGACTCCTACGAGCAGTACTTC.

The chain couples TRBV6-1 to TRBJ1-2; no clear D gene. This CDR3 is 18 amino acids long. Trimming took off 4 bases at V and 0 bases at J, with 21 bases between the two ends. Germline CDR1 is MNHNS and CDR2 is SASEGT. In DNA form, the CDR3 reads TGTGCCAGCAGTGTTCAAGAATCCCATGAATTAGCTAACTATGGCTACACCTTC. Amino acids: CASSVQESHELANYGYTF.

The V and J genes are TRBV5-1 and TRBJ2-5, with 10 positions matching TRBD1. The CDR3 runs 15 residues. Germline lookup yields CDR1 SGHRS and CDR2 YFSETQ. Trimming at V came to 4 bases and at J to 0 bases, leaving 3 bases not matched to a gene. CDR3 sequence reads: CASSQGQGYQETQYF. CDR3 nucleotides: TGCGCCAGCAGCCAGGGACAGGGGTACCAAGAGACCCAGTACTTC.

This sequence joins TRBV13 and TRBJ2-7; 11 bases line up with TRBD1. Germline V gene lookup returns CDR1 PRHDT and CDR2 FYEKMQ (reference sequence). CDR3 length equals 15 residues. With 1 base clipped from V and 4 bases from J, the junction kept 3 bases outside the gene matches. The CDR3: CASSLDGQGAYEQYF. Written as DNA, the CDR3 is TGTGCCAGCAGCTTAGATGGACAGGGGGCGTACGAGCAGTACTTC.

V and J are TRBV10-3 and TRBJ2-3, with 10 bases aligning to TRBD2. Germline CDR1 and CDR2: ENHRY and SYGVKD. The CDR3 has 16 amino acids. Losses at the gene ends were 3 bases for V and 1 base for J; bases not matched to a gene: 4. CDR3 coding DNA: TGTGCCATCAGTGATCCCGGGACTAGCGGCACAGATACGCAGTATTTT. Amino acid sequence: CAISDPGTSGTDTQYF.

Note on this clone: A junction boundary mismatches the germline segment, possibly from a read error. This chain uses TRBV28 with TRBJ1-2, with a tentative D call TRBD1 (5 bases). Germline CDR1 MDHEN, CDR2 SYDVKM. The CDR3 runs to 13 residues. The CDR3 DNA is TGTGCCAGCAGCTTATTCGGGGGGTATGGCTACACCTTC. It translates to CASSLFGGYGYTF.

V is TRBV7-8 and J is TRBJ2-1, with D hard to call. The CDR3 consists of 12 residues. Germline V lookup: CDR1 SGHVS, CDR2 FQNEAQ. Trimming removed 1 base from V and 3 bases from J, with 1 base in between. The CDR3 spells CASSLGYNEQFF. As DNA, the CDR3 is TGTGCCAGCAGCTTAGGCTACAATGAGCAGTTCTTC.

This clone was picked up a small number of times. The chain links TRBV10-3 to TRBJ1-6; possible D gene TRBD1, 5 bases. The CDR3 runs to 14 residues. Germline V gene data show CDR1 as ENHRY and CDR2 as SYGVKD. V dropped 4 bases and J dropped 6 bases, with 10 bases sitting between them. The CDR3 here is CAISAGSVNSPLHF. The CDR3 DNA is TGTGCCATCAGTGCAGGGTCGGTTAATTCACCCCTCCACTTT.

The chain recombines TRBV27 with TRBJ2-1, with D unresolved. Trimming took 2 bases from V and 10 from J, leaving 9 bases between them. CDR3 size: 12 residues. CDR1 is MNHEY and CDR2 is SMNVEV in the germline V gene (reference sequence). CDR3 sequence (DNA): TGTGCCAGCAGTTTACCGGACGGGGAGCAGTTCTTC. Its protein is CASSLPDGEQFF.

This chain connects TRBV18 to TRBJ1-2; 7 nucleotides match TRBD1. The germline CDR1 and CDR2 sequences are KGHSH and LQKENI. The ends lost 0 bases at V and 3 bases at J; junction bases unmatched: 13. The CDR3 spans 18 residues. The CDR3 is CASSPPTGWRDRDYGYTF. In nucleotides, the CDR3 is TGTGCCAGCTCACCACCGACAGGGTGGCGTGATCGGGACTATGGCTACACCTTC.

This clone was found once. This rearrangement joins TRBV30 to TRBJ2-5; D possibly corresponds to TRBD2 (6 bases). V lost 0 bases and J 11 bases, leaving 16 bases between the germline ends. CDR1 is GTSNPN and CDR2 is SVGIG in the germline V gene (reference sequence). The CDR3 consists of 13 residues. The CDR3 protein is CAWSVLGTGEQYF. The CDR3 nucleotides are TGTGCCTGGAGTGTACTCGGGACGGGAGAGCAGTACTTC.

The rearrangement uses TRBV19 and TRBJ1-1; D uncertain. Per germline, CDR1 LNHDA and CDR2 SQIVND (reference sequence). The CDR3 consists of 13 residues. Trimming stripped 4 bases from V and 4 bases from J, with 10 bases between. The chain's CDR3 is CASSTSTGTEAFF. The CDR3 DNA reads TGTGCCAGTAGTACTTCAACGGGCACTGAAGCTTTCTTT.